The clone carrying this T cell receptor beta chain was found a few times. A read error may account for a junction end that differs from germline. Extraction of PBMCs used roughly 9.4 ml of fresh peripheral blood. RNA transcripts were the template for amplifying TCR beta CDR3 regions. HTBI primers were employed in a first-round RT-PCR of the TCR CDR3. MiXCR, applied by TCRdb to the multiplex PCR reads, yields one record per CDR3 protein. Of fewer than 250,000 distinct CDR3 sequences listed, about 16% are singletons. This sample stems from a study of T cells in Graves' hyperthyroidism and ophthalmopathy. This TCR came from a woman aged 18-30 years with Graves' ophthalmopathy. The sequencing sample was made of blood.

CDR3 DNA sequence: TGTGGCAGCAGTTACTCCCTGGGGCTGGTAGATACGCAGTATTTT. Translating it yields CGSSYSLGLVDTQYF. This rearrangement joins TRBV6-6 to TRBJ2-3; D may be TRBD1 (5 bases). CDR3 size: 15 residues. CDR1 MNHNY and CDR2 SVGAGI come from the germline V gene (reference sequence).